The 3 T cell receptor beta chains below come from one sample, sequenced in a study of cytomegalovirus exposure and HLA in healthy donors. PCR was performed using 60 Vbeta and 13 Jbeta primers. Measured with immunoSEQ multiplex PCR; TCRdb has only the in-frame clones, and not every one. The sample lists roughly 140,000 clones, 80% occurring once. The specimen sequenced was PBMCs. Receptors were obtained from a middle-aged man in good health and CMV-seronegative.

As for this clone: The identical CDR3 is also encoded by other nucleotide sequences in the sample. The chain links TRBV28 to TRBJ2-3; 7 bases line up with TRBD2. The CDR3 runs 15 residues. Germline V gives CDR1 MDHEN, CDR2 SYDVKM. Trimming took 3 bases from V and 2 from J; bases not matched to a gene: 5. DNA of the CDR3: TGTGCCAGCAGTTTTGGCGGGGGACTCACAGATACGCAGTATTTT. Its protein is CASSFGGGLTDTQYF.

The chain employs TRBV7-2 and TRBJ2-6; D is perhaps TRBD1 (5 bases). V was shortened by 5 bases and J by 0 bases, with 5 bases between the two germline ends. The CDR3 spans 14 residues. Germline V CDR1 and CDR2: SGHTA, FQGNSA. CDR3 DNA sequence: TGTGCCAGCAGCACAGGCTCTGGGGCCAACGTCCTGACTTTC. Translated: CASSTGSGANVLTF.

The CDR3 DNA reads TGTGCCAGCAGCTTAGGAGGCAGGGGGTTGCAAGAGACCCAGTACTTC. Protein product: CASSLGGRGLQETQYF. The genes are TRBV7-9 and TRBJ2-5; TRBD1 agrees at 7 bases. The junction had 7 bases not matched to a gene; V was cut back by 1 base and J by 2 bases. Germline CDR1 reads SEHNR; CDR2 reads FQNEAQ (reference sequence). The CDR3 has 16 amino acids.